These T cell receptor beta chains were read from a single sample in a study of blood T cell repertoires in COVID-19. Assay used: immunoSEQ multiplex PCR; TCRdb lists only in-frame clones, some missing. The table shows approximately 260,000 clones, with 82% occurring only once. The sequencing sample was made of peripheral blood. The receptors stem from an elderly woman with active or convalescent COVID-19. Each CDR3 is given with its conserved first and last residue. The D gene is left open where the match is weak. Clone size, where shown, is once, few, many, or a class for clones that have expanded.

V	length	size	D	J	CDR3	DNA
TRBV7-9	15	few	.	TRBJ1-3	CASSRSQGPGNTIYF	TGTGCCAGCAGCCGTTCTCAGGGGCCCGGAAACACCATATATTTT
TRBV19	13	.	TRBD1	TRBJ1-2	CASSTGTGYGYTF	TGTGCCAGTAGTACCGGGACAGGCTATGGCTACACCTTC
TRBV3-1/TRBV3-2	15	.	.	TRBJ1-2	CASSQYTGPRDGYTF	TGTGCCAGCAGCCAATATACAGGGCCTCGGGATGGCTACACCTTC
TRBV19	16	.	.	TRBJ2-3	CASSIVPGGYTDTQYF	TGTGCCAGTAGTATAGTACCAGGGGGGTACACAGATACGCAGTATTTT
TRBV3-1/TRBV3-2	16	once	TRBD2	TRBJ2-5	CASSKRLAGGRETQYF	TGTGCCAGCAGCAAGCGACTAGCGGGGGGGAGGGAGACCCAGTACTTC
TRBV19	15	.	TRBD1	TRBJ1-1	CASSSYRDRGTEAFF	TGTGCCAGTAGTTCTTACCGGGACAGGGGCACTGAAGCTTTCTTT
TRBV25-1	13	.	TRBD1	TRBJ1-2	CASSKQGAYGYTF	TGTGCCAGCAGTAAACAGGGGGCATATGGCTACACCTTC
TRBV5-8	16	.	TRBD1	TRBJ1-4	CASSLDGTGVSEKLFF	TGTGCCAGCAGCTTGGATGGGACAGGGGTTAGTGAAAAACTGTTTTTT
TRBV11-3	13	.	.	TRBJ1-2	CASSLLGGEGYTF	TGTGCCAGCAGCTTACTCGGGGGTGAGGGCTACACCTTC
TRBV2	13	.	TRBD1	TRBJ1-1	CASIMDRGTEAFF	TGTGCCAGCATTATGGACAGGGGCACTGAAGCTTTCTTT
TRBV28	17	.	TRBD1	TRBJ2-1	CASSLYAAGGMGNEQFF	TGTGCCAGCAGTTTATATGCGGCAGGGGGCATGGGGAATGAGCAGTTCTTC
TRBV3-1/TRBV3-2	14	.	.	TRBJ1-5	CASSQGHSNQPQHF	TGTGCCAGCAGCCAAGGACACAGCAATCAGCCCCAGCATTTT
TRBV28	15	.	.	TRBJ2-5	CASRPGGQGQETQYF	TGTGCCAGCAGACCAGGGGGGCAGGGCCAAGAGACCCAGTACTTC
TRBV28	14	few	.	TRBJ1-4	CASKAPGWVEKLFF	TGTGCCAGCAAGGCCCCAGGGTGGGTTGAAAAACTGTTTTTT
TRBV7-2	15	.	.	TRBJ1-2	CASSRTVTDNYGYTF	TGTGCCAGCAGCCGGACAGTAACTGATAACTATGGCTACACCTTC
TRBV18	14	.	.	TRBJ2-7	CASSPPGEPYEQYF	TGTGCCAGCTCACCTCCAGGGGAACCCTACGAGCAGTACTTC
TRBV4-2	15	.	TRBD2	TRBJ2-1	CASSQVSGGTNEQFF	TGTGCCAGCAGCCAAGTTAGCGGGGGGACCAATGAGCAGTTCTTC
TRBV7-6	18	.	.	TRBJ2-6	CASSGTFGGAAGANVLTF	TGTGCCAGCAGCGGGACGTTCGGGGGAGCTGCTGGGGCCAACGTCCTGACTTTC
TRBV6-5	13	.	.	TRBJ1-5	CATSGQRNQPQHF	TGTGCCACTTCCGGACAGCGCAATCAGCCCCAGCATTTT
TRBV28	20	.	TRBD1	TRBJ1-1	CASTSFSGTGASPPNTEAFF	TGTGCCAGCACATCCTTTTCCGGGACAGGGGCTTCTCCTCCGAACACTGAAGCTTTCTTT
TRBV7-9	17	few	TRBD1	TRBJ2-7	CASSSGWGRDRSSEQYF	TGTGCCAGCAGCTCCGGGTGGGGTAGGGACAGGTCTTCCGAGCAGTACTTC
TRBV3-1/TRBV3-2	16	.	.	TRBJ2-3	CASTRGYGGGTDTQYF	TGTGCCAGCACCCGGGGTTATGGTGGCGGAACAGATACGCAGTATTTT
TRBV30	14	once	TRBD2	TRBJ2-2	CAWSGGLTTGELFF	TGTGCCTGGAGTGGGGGACTAACGACCGGGGAGCTGTTTTTT
TRBV10-3	19	.	TRBD2	TRBJ2-2	CAISESQLRSAGGTGELFF	TGTGCCATCAGTGAGTCACAACTGCGGTCCGCGGGAGGCACCGGGGAGCTGTTTTTT
TRBV3-1/TRBV3-2	15	.	TRBD2	TRBJ2-3	CASRSSAGRADTQYF	TGTGCCAGCAGGTCTTCAGCGGGAAGGGCAGATACGCAGTATTTT
TRBV9	18	once	TRBD2	TRBJ2-3	CASSSGTSGRRRVDTQYF	TGTGCCAGCAGCAGTGGGACTAGCGGGAGGCGGAGGGTAGATACGCAGTATTTT
TRBV15	14	.	.	TRBJ1-5	CATSRRGAYQPQHF	TGTGCCACCAGCAGACGGGGGGCCTATCAGCCCCAGCATTTT
TRBV9	15	.	TRBD1	TRBJ1-6	CASSPGTANNSPLHF	TGTGCCAGCAGCCCCGGGACAGCTAATAATTCACCCCTCCACTTT
TRBV7-2	12	.	.	TRBJ2-2	CASSLASGELFF	TGTGCCAGCAGCTTAGCTTCGGGGGAGCTGTTTTTT
TRBV19	13	.	.	TRBJ1-5	CASSMNIYQPQHF	TGTGCCAGTAGTATGAACATATATCAGCCCCAGCATTTT
TRBV27	16	.	TRBD1	TRBJ1-2	CASSPRQGARNYGYTF	TGTGCCAGCAGTCCCCGACAGGGGGCGCGGAACTATGGCTACACCTTC
TRBV6-5	15	once	.	TRBJ1-3	CASSRQLTSGNTIYF	TGTGCCAGCAGTAGACAGCTTACCTCTGGAAACACCATATATTTT
TRBV27	15	.	TRBD1	TRBJ2-7	CASTERTGLTYEQYF	TGTGCCAGCACCGAACGGACAGGCTTAACCTACGAGCAGTACTTC
TRBV28	14	.	.	TRBJ1-2	CASSFTGLGPGYTF	TGTGCCAGCAGTTTTACAGGGCTCGGTCCTGGCTACACCTTC
TRBV27	16	.	.	TRBJ2-1	CASTGRPSGSNNEQFF	TGTGCCAGCACGGGTCGCCCCAGCGGCTCTAACAATGAGCAGTTCTTC
TRBV30	16	.	.	TRBJ2-2	CAWRRGLAPNTGELFF	TGTGCCTGGAGGCGCGGGCTAGCGCCGAACACCGGGGAGCTGTTTTTT
TRBV5-1	15	.	TRBD1	TRBJ1-1	CASSLQTGVTTEAFF	TGCGCCAGCAGCTTGCAAACAGGGGTGACCACTGAAGCTTTCTTT
TRBV27	13	.	.	TRBJ1-1	CASSLIQNTEAFF	TGTGCCAGCAGTTTAATCCAGAACACTGAAGCTTTCTTT
TRBV28	17	.	.	TRBJ1-6	CASSLLVRPSYNSPLHF	TGTGCCAGCAGTTTATTGGTGCGGCCGTCCTATAATTCACCCCTCCACTTT
TRBV5-1	14	.	TRBD1	TRBJ2-5	CASSPTGLQETQYF	TGCGCCAGCAGCCCGACAGGGCTCCAAGAGACCCAGTACTTC
TRBV5-1	18	.	.	TRBJ2-4	CASSDLSHQTGEVGIQYF	TGCGCCAGCAGCGACCTATCACACCAAACAGGGGAGGTGGGCATTCAGTACTTC
TRBV19	14	few	.	TRBJ1-1	CASSNQGGNTEAFF	TGTGCCAGTAGTAATCAGGGAGGGAACACTGAAGCTTTCTTT
TRBV20-1	11	.	.	TRBJ1-2	CSAPRDYGYTF	TGCAGTGCCCCCAGGGACTATGGCTACACCTTC
TRBV18	14	.	TRBD1	TRBJ2-7	CASSSGTGTYEQYF	TGTGCCAGCTCGTCCGGGACAGGGACCTACGAGCAGTACTTC
TRBV5-4	14	few	.	TRBJ2-7	CASSSGRGGYEQYF	TGTGCCAGCAGCTCTGGAAGGGGCGGTTACGAGCAGTACTTC